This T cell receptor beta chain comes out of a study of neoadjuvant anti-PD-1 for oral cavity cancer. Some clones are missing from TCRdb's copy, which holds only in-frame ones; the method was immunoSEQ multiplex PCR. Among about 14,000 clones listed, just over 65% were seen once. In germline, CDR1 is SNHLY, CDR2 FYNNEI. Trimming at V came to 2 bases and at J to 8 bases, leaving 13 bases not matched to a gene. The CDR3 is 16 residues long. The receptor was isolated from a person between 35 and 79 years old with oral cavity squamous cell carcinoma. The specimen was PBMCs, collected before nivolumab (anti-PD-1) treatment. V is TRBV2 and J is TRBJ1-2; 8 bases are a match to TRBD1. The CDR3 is CASSENAGRTGNGYTF. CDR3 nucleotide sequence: TGTGCCAGCAGTGAAAATGCGGGTAGGACAGGGAACGGCTACACCTTC.